The T cell receptor (beta chain) under discussion was sequenced for a study of CD8 T cells in Susac syndrome (dated by TCRdb to about 2019). Turning to the overall study: The study used repertoire sequencing to test whether antigen drove CD8+ T cell activation and differentiation in Susac syndrome. The clonality of the CD8+ T cell repertoire was compared across 12 healthy donors, around 14 Susac syndrome patients and about 15 multiple sclerosis patients. Study-level results and caveats: The number of individuals in the TCR sequencing and HLA analysis was acknowledged as relatively small.

RNA was extracted with the RNeasy kit and about 0.45 to 1 ug was reverse transcribed using random hexamers. The immunoSEQ multiplex PCR assay, which covers 54 Vbeta and 13 Jbeta segments, was used to amplify TCR beta CDR3 regions. Bias from PCR amplification was corrected by using a synthetic template baseline for primer optimization and for computational correction. As for the authors' bioinformatics: Only productive sequences were kept, with reads annotated to V, D and J genes according to IMGT and analyzed in immunoSEQ Analyzer. To calculate clonality, Shannon entropy was normalized by log2 of the number of productive unique sequences and then subtracted from one. For each patient and control, public and private clones were evaluated within the 100 most prevalent clones. Susac-specific clones were defined as absent from healthy and MS cohorts, roughly 1,100 published viral clones and other ImmuneACCESS disease sequences. TCRdb trimmed public reads at Q25 via fastp, called clones via MiXCR and kept in-frame beta chains. Records with the same CDR3 protein are collapsed into one entry carrying the most frequent genes and DNA. The V and J calls and clone size come from TCRdb's table, not from the authors' own analysis. In all, the sample holds 95,000 to 150,000 distinct CDR3 sequences, and 85% to 95% of those were seen once. The top ten hold approximately 0.31% of the sample.

High-throughput TCR beta sequencing profiled peripheral blood CD8+ and CD4+ T cells from healthy donors, Susac syndrome patients and multiple sclerosis patients. The multiple sclerosis controls were treatment-naive patients who had stable or active relapsing-remitting disease and met the revised McDonald criteria. Bulk CD8+ and CD4+ T cells were purified by magnetic negative isolation, whereas CD8+ TEMRA cells were enriched by FACS. Blood was collected in EDTA tubes and processed within 24 hours, with PBMCs isolated through density gradient centrifugation. PBMCs destined for TCR sequencing were cryopreserved in liquid nitrogen and later thawed in a 37 °C water bath. A purity of at least 90% was achieved for sorted or isolated CD4+, CD8+ and CD8+ TEMRA cells. This clonotype showed up just once. This clone's antigen is unknown. Base qualities are not provided; no much larger clone lies one nucleotide away. A single read makes a weak case.

Reading from cysteine to phenylalanine, the CDR3 counts 15 amino acids. The read is trimmed to its CDR3 DNA, 45 bases read in frame from base 1. Germline trimming amounts to 3 bases on V and 2 bases on J, with 5 as the count of junction bases outside the gene matches. CDR1 MNHEY and CDR2 SMNVEV are derived from the germline V gene (reference sequence). The origin of this receptor is a human donor with multiple sclerosis. Sequenced: CD8+ T cells from PBMCs. The sequence is built from TRBV27 and TRBJ2-7; the junction holds 9 bases that match TRBD1. Here the CDR3 is given as CASSFTGTGTYEQYF. The DNA reads as follows: TGTGCCAGCAGTTTTACCGGGACAGGGACCTACGAGCAGTACTTC.